The 14 T cell receptor beta chains below were found in one sample sequenced in a study of response to subunit inactivated influenza vaccine. TCRdb re-derived calls from the RT-PCR reads in MiXCR, one entry per CDR3 protein. Found here are more than 700,000 distinct CDR3 sequences, 21% of them singletons; the top ten hold more than 8.5%. The material was PBMCs from blood, obtained 5 to 6 days after vaccination. The receptors derive from a man over 45 who received an inactivated influenza vaccine.

The rearrangement uses TRBV7-2 and TRBJ1-4, with 8 nucleotides matching TRBD1. Germline V lookup: CDR1 SGHTA, CDR2 FQGNSA. CDR3 length equals 13 residues. Trimming removed 5 bases from V and 10 bases from J; junction bases left unmatched: 6. This CDR3 is CASSGGQGGKLFF. The CDR3, as DNA: TGTGCCAGCAGCGGTGGACAGGGAGGAAAACTGTTTTTT.

This clonotype was counted between two and nine times. The chain couples TRBV6-2 or TRBV6-3 to TRBJ1-2; perhaps TRBD1 as D (5 bases). The CDR3 spans 13 residues. Trimming took 6 bases from V and 8 from J, leaving 16 bases between them. CDR1 MNHEY and CDR2 SVGEGT come from the germline V gene. The CDR3 DNA reads as TGTGCCAGCAGCCCACGACAGCTATGGGGCTACACCTTC. It specifies CASSPRQLWGYTF.

The chain links TRBV10-3 to TRBJ2-7, with a possible D match to TRBD2 (5 bases). V dropped 8 bases and J dropped 2 bases, with 10 bases sitting between them. CDR1 and CDR2 from the germline V gene are ENHRY and SYGVKD. This CDR3 spans 12 amino acids. CDR3 DNA sequence: TGTGCCATCGCGGGCCAAACCTACGAGCAGTACTTC. Translation: CAIAGQTYEQYF.

Only a few counts were recorded for this clonotype. The chain combines TRBV2 with TRBJ2-1; D not certain. V lost 6 bases, J lost 4 bases, and 10 bases lay in between. The CDR3 has 13 residues. Per germline, CDR1 SNHLY and CDR2 FYNNEI. The CDR3 reads CASSQNWYNEQFF. The DNA of the CDR3 is TGTGCCAGCAGCCAAAACTGGTACAATGAGCAGTTCTTC.

V and J are TRBV30 and TRBJ2-3; 10 bases fit TRBD2. Germline values: CDR1 GTSNPN, CDR2 SVGIG (reference sequence). The CDR3 runs to 14 residues. Trimming cost V 0 bases and J 14 bases; bases outside gene matches: 11. In DNA form, the CDR3 reads TGTGCCTGGAGTGTTGGAGGGGCTAGCGGGAGCTCGTATTTT. Translating it yields CAWSVGGASGSSYF.

This clonotype has a count of ten or more. The chain recombines TRBV12-3 or TRBV12-4 with TRBJ2-1; weak D call: TRBD1 (6 bases). Trimming stripped 5 bases from V and 5 bases from J, with 10 bases between. The CDR3 length is 13 residues. The CDR3 DNA follows: TGTGCCAGCAGTGCGGACAGTAACAATGAGCAGTTCTTC. This encodes CASSADSNNEQFF.

The table lists this clonotype with a few counts. The V gene is TRBV12-3 or TRBV12-4, the J gene TRBJ2-2, with a tentative D call TRBD2 (6 bases). The V end lost 6 bases, the J end lost 8 bases, and 19 bases lay between the germline ends. The CDR3 spans 15 residues. The CDR3 DNA sequence: TGTGCCAGCAGCCCCGGCGGGGCACAAAGAGGGGAGCTGTTTTTT. It specifies CASSPGGAQRGELFF.

This clonotype was seen more than once but under ten times. The genes are TRBV9 and TRBJ2-7; D unclear. The V and J ends lost 0 bases and 4 bases respectively, with 14 bases between them. Per germline, CDR1 SGDLS and CDR2 YYNGEE. This CDR3 spans 15 amino acids. This CDR3 reads CASSVVPGFGYEQYF. DNA of the CDR3: TGTGCCAGCAGCGTAGTACCGGGTTTCGGGTACGAGCAGTACTTC.

V and J are TRBV4-2 and TRBJ2-5; no firm D call. Germline CDR1 is LGHNA and CDR2 is YNFKEQ. Trimming stripped 3 bases from V and 1 base from J, with 9 bases between. This CDR3 spans 14 amino acids. The CDR3 sequence is CASSQGFGQETQYF. In nucleotides, the CDR3 is TGTGCCAGCAGCCAGGGCTTTGGCCAAGAGACCCAGTACTTC.

CDR3 protein: CASSLWPSGDTDTQYF. In nucleotides, the CDR3 is TGTGCCAGCAGCTTATGGCCTAGCGGGGACACAGATACGCAGTATTTT. The rearrangement joins TRBV7-8 to TRBJ2-3, with 9 bases matching TRBD2. V gave up 2 bases and J gave up 2 bases; unmatched junction bases: 5. This CDR3 is 16 amino acids long. The germline CDR1 and CDR2 sequences are SGHVS and FQNEAQ.

The chain is built from TRBV19 and TRBJ2-7, with D possibly matching TRBD2 (6 bases). This CDR3 has 14 residues. The germline CDR1 and CDR2 sequences are LNHDA and SQIVND (reference sequence). V was shortened by 8 bases and J by 1 base, with 15 bases between the two germline ends. CDR3 region: CASASSARSYEQYF. DNA of the CDR3: TGTGCCAGTGCCTCTAGCGCCCGGTCCTACGAGCAGTACTTC.

In this sample, this clonotype turned up a few times. The chain uses TRBV20-1 and TRBJ1-3; D is undetermined. CDR1 is DFQATT and CDR2 is SNEGSKA in the germline V gene (reference sequence). Trimming took off 3 bases at V and 0 bases at J, with 9 bases between the two ends. CDR3 size: 14 residues. CDR3 coding DNA: TGCAGTGCTAGTGCCAGCGACTCTGGAAACACCATATATTTT. Protein sequence: CSASASDSGNTIYF.

The CDR3, as DNA: TGTGCCAGCAGCAATAGACCAACCTCTGGAAACACCATATATTTT. This codes for CASSNRPTSGNTIYF. This sequence joins TRBV6-2 or TRBV6-3 and TRBJ1-3; no clear D. CDR1 and CDR2 (germline): MNHEY, SVGEGT. Trimming removed 6 bases at V and 0 bases at J, with 12 bases between. The CDR3 length is 15 residues.

Only a few counts were recorded for this clonotype. This chain links TRBV7-8 with TRBJ2-1; 10 positions agree with TRBD2. The CDR3 consists of 18 residues. Trimming cost V 2 bases and J 0 bases; bases outside gene matches: 7. Germline V gene data show CDR1 as SGHVS and CDR2 as FQNEAQ. The CDR3 nucleotides are TGTGCCAGCAGCTTACGGGGACTAGCGATAAGCTCCTACAATGAGCAGTTCTTC. It encodes CASSLRGLAISSYNEQFF.